These 23 T cell receptor beta chains share one sample of origin, sequenced in a study of CD8 T cells in Susac syndrome. A quantity of about 0.5 to 1 ug RNA underwent reverse transcription using random hexamers. MiXCR, applied by TCRdb to the immunoSEQ multiplex PCR reads, yields one record per CDR3 protein. The table includes 180,000 or so distinct CDR3 sequences, about 94% detected once. Specimen: CD4+ T cells from PBMCs. These receptors were collected from a human donor in good health.

The chain combines TRBV27 with TRBJ2-1; 8 positions match TRBD1. Looked up from germline, CDR1 is MNHEY and CDR2 is SMNVEV (reference sequence). The CDR3 is made up of 14 amino acids. V lost 2 bases to trimming and J lost 9 bases; unmatched junction nucleotides: 6. CDR3 nucleotide sequence: TGTGCCAGCAGTTTAGGGACAGGCCTTGGTGAGCAGTTCTTC. Encoded protein: CASSLGTGLGEQFF.

V usage is TRBV29-1 and J usage is TRBJ2-1; D uncertain. This CDR3 has 8 amino acids. The germline V gene has CDR1 SQVTM and CDR2 ANQGSEA. The V gene lost 1 base and the J gene lost 12 bases, with 1 base spanning the gap. CDR3 loop: CSVEGQFF. The CDR3 DNA reads TGCAGCGTTGAAGGGCAGTTCTTC.

The chain has TRBV9 and TRBJ2-1; D gene uncertain. The V end lost 0 bases, the J end lost 4 bases, and 8 bases lay between the germline ends. This CDR3 contains 14 residues. Germline loops: CDR1 SGDLS, CDR2 YYNGEE. The CDR3 nucleotides read TGTGCCAGCAGCGTAGATATTAGTTACAATGAGCAGTTCTTC. Translated, it gives CASSVDISYNEQFF.

In nucleotides, the CDR3 is TGTGCCAGCAGCTTAGCCAGGGGGCTAGCCTTTGATGGCAATCAGCCCCAGCATTTT. It yields the protein CASSLARGLAFDGNQPQHF. The V call is TRBV7-9, the J call TRBJ1-5, with 8 bases lining up with TRBD1. The CDR3 is 19 residues long. The V gene's germline CDR1 is SEHNR and CDR2 FQNEAQ (reference sequence). The V and J ends lost 0 bases and 2 bases, in that order; junction bases with no gene match: 12.

The chain couples TRBV19 to TRBJ2-1; 9 nucleotides match TRBD1. The germline gives CDR1 LNHDA, CDR2 SQIVND (reference sequence). V gave up 6 bases and J gave up 2 bases; unmatched junction bases: 5. The CDR3 runs to 15 residues. This chain's CDR3 is CASRTGGGPYNEQFF. Written as DNA, the CDR3 is TGTGCCAGTAGAACAGGGGGCGGACCCTACAATGAGCAGTTCTTC.

The chain links TRBV6-2 or TRBV6-3 to TRBJ2-3; D not resolved. Germline V CDR1 and CDR2: MNHEY, SVGEGT. V lost 6 bases and J 4 bases, leaving 14 bases between the germline ends. The CDR3 covers 14 residues. The CDR3 nucleotides read TGTGCCAGCAGCTACCGGTGGAGTGCAGATACGCAGTATTTT. The encoded protein is CASSYRWSADTQYF.

This rearrangement joins TRBV5-6 to TRBJ1-5; maybe TRBD1 (5 bases). The CDR3 spans 15 residues. In germline, CDR1 is SGHDT, CDR2 YYEEEE. V lost 6 bases to trimming and J lost 3 bases, with 16 bases between them. Here the CDR3 reads CASTVLGGINQPQHF. For the CDR3, the DNA is TGTGCCAGCACCGTCCTGGGGGGGATCAATCAGCCCCAGCATTTT. The variable domain in full, with the rest retrieved from reference TRBV5-6 and TRBJ1-5, is DAGVTQSPTHLIKTRGQQVTLRCSPKSGHDTVSWYQQALGQGPQFIFQYYEEEERQRGNFPDRFSGHQFPNYSSELNVNALLLGDSALYLCASTVLGGINQPQHFGDGTRLSIL.

This chain connects TRBV7-9 to TRBJ2-5, with D possibly matching TRBD2 (5 bases). CDR3 length: 14 residues. Germline CDR1 SEHNR, CDR2 FQNEAQ (reference sequence). The germline V and J ends were trimmed by 6 bases and 2 bases, with 13 bases remaining between them. DNA for the CDR3: TGTGCCAGCAGTTATAAAGGACTGCAAGAGACCCAGTACTTC. This encodes CASSYKGLQETQYF. Based on the CDR3 plus reference TRBV7-9 and TRBJ2-5, the full variable domain is DTGVSQNPRHKITKRGQNVTFRCDPISEHNRLYWYRQTLGQGPEFLTYFQNEAQLEKSRLLSDRFSAERPKGSFSTLEIQRTEQGDSAMYLCASSYKGLQETQYFGPGTRLLVL.

This clonotype turned up a few times. The chain combines TRBV27 with TRBJ2-5; 14 nucleotides match TRBD2. Germline V gene data show CDR1 as MNHEY and CDR2 as SMNVEV (reference sequence). Germline trimming cut 5 bases from V and 5 bases from J; bases unmatched to any gene: 4. The CDR3 runs 15 residues. CDR3 in DNA: TGTGCCAGCAGTCCTGGGACTAGCGGGAGTGAGACCCAGTACTTC. Translation: CASSPGTSGSETQYF.

V gene TRBV6-4 combines with J gene TRBJ2-1, with TRBD1 matching over 7 bases. The V gene's germline CDR1 is MRHNA and CDR2 SNTAGT. This CDR3 is 17 amino acids long. The trim removed 4 bases at V and 0 bases at J, leaving 9 bases unmatched. The CDR3 loop is CASSARTGTGSYNEQFF. Written as DNA, the CDR3 is TGTGCCAGCAGTGCACGGACAGGCACCGGCTCCTACAATGAGCAGTTCTTC.

This clonotype was counted a single time. This sequence joins TRBV29-1 and TRBJ1-1; 7 bases fit TRBD1. CDR3 length: 13 residues. Germline CDR1 is SQVTM and CDR2 is ANQGSEA. V dropped 5 bases and J dropped 4; count of bases not matched to a gene: 7. The CDR3 here is CSVTGQVGTEAFF. CDR3 DNA: TGCAGCGTTACCGGACAGGTGGGCACTGAAGCTTTCTTT.

The chain employs TRBV12-3 or TRBV12-4 and TRBJ1-2; 9 bases map to TRBD1. With 6 bases clipped from V and 6 bases from J, the junction kept 8 bases outside the gene matches. The CDR3 has 14 amino acids. The CDR3 reads CASSPQQGAHGYTF. CDR3 DNA: TGTGCCAGCAGCCCTCAACAGGGGGCGCATGGCTACACCTTC.

The genes are TRBV20-1 and TRBJ2-1, with 10 bases lining up with TRBD2. V lost 5 bases and J lost 3; bases outside the gene matches: 10. The CDR3 sequence is 16 residues long. Germline V gene lookup returns CDR1 DFQATT and CDR2 SNEGSKA (reference sequence). The CDR3 DNA reads TGCAGTGCTTCTCTAGCGGGAGCCGGATTCTACAATGAGCAGTTCTTC. It codes for CSASLAGAGFYNEQFF.

The chain has TRBV29-1 and TRBJ2-7, with TRBD1 matching 7 bases. J gave up 2 bases and V 7 bases, and 8 bases lay outside the gene matches. CDR1 is SQVTM, CDR2 ANQGSEA, per germline. The CDR3 loop spans 13 amino acids. In DNA, the CDR3 is TGCAGCGCCGAGGGGGCCCCCCCCTACGAGCAGTACTTC. It codes for CSAEGAPPYEQYF.

The rearrangement joins TRBV9 to TRBJ2-5; no firm D call. Germline CDR1 SGDLS, CDR2 YYNGEE. This CDR3 spans 15 amino acids. V dropped 0 bases and J dropped 0 bases, with 9 bases sitting between them. CDR3 in amino acids: CASSVGPGYQETQYF. CDR3 nucleotide sequence: TGTGCCAGCAGCGTAGGGCCCGGGTACCAAGAGACCCAGTACTTC.

The CDR3 coding sequence is TGTGCCAGCAGTTACAGGGGATCCTACGAGCAGTACTTC. The encoded protein is CASSYRGSYEQYF. The chain uses TRBV6-6 and TRBJ2-7, with a tentative D call TRBD1 (5 bases). There are 13 residues in the CDR3. The germline V gene has CDR1 MNHNY and CDR2 SVGAGI (reference sequence). Trimming took off 2 bases at V and 1 base at J, with 6 bases between the two ends.

The chain links TRBV29-1 to TRBJ2-3; D tentatively fits TRBD1 or TRBD2 (5 bases each). Trimming removed 3 bases from V and 2 bases from J, with 9 bases in between. This CDR3 is 13 amino acids long. Germline V gene sequence: CDR1 SQVTM, CDR2 ANQGSEA. The CDR3 spells CSVDSGTTDTQYF. The CDR3 DNA reads as TGCAGCGTTGACTCAGGGACCACAGATACGCAGTATTTT.

V is TRBV7-9 and J is TRBJ2-5; 14 bases are shared with TRBD2. The CDR3 has 16 residues. The ends lost 0 bases at V and 7 bases at J; junction bases unmatched: 4. Germline V gene data show CDR1 as SEHNR and CDR2 as FQNEAQ (reference sequence). The CDR3 nucleotides are TGTGCCAGCAGCTTAGCGGGACTAGCGGGAGCCGGGACCCAGTACTTC. Its protein product is CASSLAGLAGAGTQYF.

The chain couples TRBV20-1 to TRBJ2-3; 9 positions agree with TRBD2. With 5 bases clipped from V and 4 bases from J, the junction kept 10 bases outside the gene matches. The CDR3 spans 15 residues. Germline loops: CDR1 DFQATT, CDR2 SNEGSKA (reference sequence). CDR3 region: CSALRGTSFPDTQYF. CDR3 nucleotide sequence: TGCAGTGCTTTACGCGGGACTAGCTTCCCAGATACGCAGTATTTT.

The rearrangement joins TRBV29-1 to TRBJ1-5; D is ambiguous. CDR1 and CDR2 (germline): SQVTM, ANQGSEA. With 4 bases removed from V and 6 bases from J, the gap between germline ends came to 10 bases. The CDR3 runs to 12 residues. The CDR3 nucleotides are TGCAGCGTTGTGGAGGTGGGTCAGCCCCAGCATTTT. This sequence encodes CSVVEVGQPQHF.

This rearrangement joins TRBV2 to TRBJ1-5; D possibly corresponds to TRBD1 (6 bases). The germline V gene encodes CDR1 SNHLY and CDR2 FYNNEI. Trimming took 7 bases from V and 6 from J, leaving 13 bases between them. This CDR3 has 13 amino acids. In DNA, the CDR3 is TGTGCCAGCAATTACAGGGATGGTCAGCCCCAGCATTTT. It translates to CASNYRDGQPQHF.

CDR3 residues: CASSSNRVGETQYF. CDR3 coding DNA: TGTGCCAGCAGTAGCAACAGGGTTGGGGAGACCCAGTACTTC. The V gene is TRBV27, the J gene TRBJ2-5; perhaps TRBD1 as D (6 bases). Germline V lookup: CDR1 MNHEY, CDR2 SMNVEV (reference sequence). With 5 bases removed from V and 5 bases from J, the gap between germline ends came to 15 bases. This CDR3 spans 14 amino acids.

The gene calls are TRBV4-3 and TRBJ2-7, with D tentatively TRBD1 or TRBD2 (5 bases each). The CDR3 spans 14 residues. Between the trimmed V and J ends, which lost 1 base and 6 bases, there was a span of 13 bases. Per the germline V gene, CDR1 is LGHNA and CDR2 is YSLEER. The CDR3 protein is CASSQVQGESEQYF. The CDR3, as DNA: TGCGCCAGCAGCCAAGTCCAGGGAGAGAGCGAGCAGTACTTC.